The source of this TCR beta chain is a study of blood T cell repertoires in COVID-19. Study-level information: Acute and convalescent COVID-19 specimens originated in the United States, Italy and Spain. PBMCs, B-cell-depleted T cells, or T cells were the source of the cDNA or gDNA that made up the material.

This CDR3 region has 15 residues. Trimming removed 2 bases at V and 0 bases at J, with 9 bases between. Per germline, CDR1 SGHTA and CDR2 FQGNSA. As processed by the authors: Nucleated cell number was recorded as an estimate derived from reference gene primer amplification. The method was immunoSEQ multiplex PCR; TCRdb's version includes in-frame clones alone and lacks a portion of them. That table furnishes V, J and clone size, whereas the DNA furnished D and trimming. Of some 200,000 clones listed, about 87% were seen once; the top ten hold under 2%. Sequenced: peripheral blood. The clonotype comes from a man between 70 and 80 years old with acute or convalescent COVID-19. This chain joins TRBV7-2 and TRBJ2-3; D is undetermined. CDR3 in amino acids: CASSLQSRSTDTQYF. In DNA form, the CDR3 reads TGTGCCAGCAGCTTACAATCCAGGAGCACAGATACGCAGTATTTT.